This T cell receptor (beta chain) was sequenced during a study of vaccination and CD4 T cells after COVID-19 (dated by TCRdb to between 2020 and 2023). A note on the overall study: SARS-CoV-2 positivity had been established in the convalescent patients by nasal swab PCR, and mild disease was recorded in roughly 9 of these patients and severe disease in one. Post-COVID blood samples were collected from convalescent patients a median of around 100 days after diagnosis, with a range of roughly 30 to 161 days. The convalescent cohort comprised six males and four females, including two Hispanic individuals, seven Caucasians, two Asians and one multiracial person. For stimulating the cultures, overlapping spike peptide pools were used, derived from SARS-CoV-2 as well as from the common cold coronaviruses HCoV-NL63, HCoV-OC43 and HCoV-229E. In control cultures, a CEFX viral epitope pool was used as positive control, an HIV-1 Nef peptide pool was used as negative control, or no peptide was added. The spike-specific CD4+ TCR repertoire was compared before and after mRNA vaccination in approximately ten COVID-19 convalescent patients and a few infection-naive healthy vaccine recipients. Post-vaccine blood samples were obtained a median of about 77 days after the second vaccine dose, with a range of about 14 to 250 days. Participants got two doses of the Pfizer-BioNTech BNT162b2 vaccine (n=8) or two doses of the Moderna mRNA-1273 vaccine (n=2). Summary of the overall study and its limitations: Of the vaccine-specific clones found in convalescent patients, nearly all (304 of 307) were mono-reactive for SARS-CoV-2 spike instead of being cross-reactive with common cold coronaviruses. Relatively few convalescent patients were included in the study, and early timepoints after natural infection were not analyzed. The median count of SARS-CoV-2-reactive clonotypes went up from around 21 after infection to 30 to 40 after vaccination, although the change was not significant. Among convalescent patients, a median about 90% of the SARS-CoV-2-reactive clones seen after vaccination appeared only after vaccination, which suggests priming specific to the vaccine.

Unmatched junction bases come to 4, with V trimmed by 4 bases and J by 1 base. CDR1 and CDR2, per the germline V gene (reference sequence), are DFQATT and SNEGSKA. The CDR3, from cysteine to phenylalanine, totals 16 residues. CDR3 DNA is the only sequence kept; it has 48 bases, read in frame from the first base. This clonotype showed up just once. Its antigen specificity is not known. No qualities accompany the bases; no much larger clone lies one base away. A read on its own is weak evidence. Explained via the paper, the treatment or condition label denotes: roughly 10-day PBMC culture with coronavirus spike peptide pools or control peptides (ViraFEST assay). The ViraFEST assay, used in the study, expanded antigen-specific T cells with peptide pools and then identified the expanded clonotypes through TCR sequencing. The positive SARS-CoV-2 PCR tests of the convalescent patients were dated from March to December 2020, before the Alpha, Beta and Delta variants emerged in the United States. Roughly 2 million PBMCs per well were cultured in IMDM with roughly 4.8% human AB serum and about 9.7 IU/ml IL-2, plus 10 ug/ml peptide pools. On days 3 and 7, half of the culture medium was replaced with fresh IL-2-containing medium. Once the cells had been in culture for roughly 10 days, the EasySep CD4+ T cell isolation kit was used to isolate CD4+ T cells by negative selection. Ficoll-Paque Plus gradient centrifugation was used to isolate PBMCs from whole blood, and the isolated PBMCs were then either used fresh or cryopreserved at -140C. Culture conditions were generally each tested in triplicate wells.

The protocol used for the library was PCR. At the Johns Hopkins FTIC core, DNA from the cultured CD4+ T cells underwent TCR sequencing with the Oncomine TCR Beta short-read assay. The QIAamp micro DNA kit was used to extract genomic DNA from the cultured CD4+ T cells. The Oncomine TCR Beta libraries from cultured CD4+ T cells were pooled using unique dual indexes and then sequenced on an Illumina iSeq 100. The paper's processing steps were these. Non-productive sequences were removed, and CDR3s not starting with C, not ending with F or W, or shorter than 7 amino acids were discarded. The MANAFEST web application identified antigen-specific clonotypes by comparing peptide-stimulated wells against reference wells and other culture wells. To be called positive, a clone needed an FDR below 0.05, an odds ratio above 5, and a productive frequency above 0.1% in at least two of three replicate wells. A clonotype was classed as cross-reactive if the clonotype showed significant expansion both in SARS-CoV-2 spike wells and in at least one common cold coronavirus spike condition. Using R version 3.6.1, CDR3 homology was evaluated through Levenshtein distances (stringdist) along with unrooted phylogenetic trees (ape). The raw public reads went through TCRdb reprocessing: fastp at Q25, MiXCR clone calling, in-frame beta chains kept. Every distinct CDR3 protein forms one entry, paired with its most common genes and DNA. For this entry, the V and J calls and clone size follow TCRdb and not the study's own pipeline. In this sample the table shows tens of thousands of distinct CDR3 sequences, 70% of which occur a single time. Roughly 8.6% of the sample goes to the ten largest clones.

Sequencing was carried out using CD4+ T cells from blood, cultured in vitro. The source is a human donor who had recovered from COVID-19. Rearrangement joined TRBV20-1 to TRBJ2-7; TRBD2 lines up with 16 middle nucleotides. The CDR3 amino acid sequence is: CSAIGTSGRESYEQYF. The DNA is TGCAGTGCTATAGGGACTAGCGGGAGGGAATCCTACGAGCAGTACTTC.